This TCR beta chain was retrieved from a study of T cell responses to AZD1222 COVID-19 vaccine. The CDR3 contains 17 residues. J lost 4 bases, V lost 2 bases, and 8 bases had no gene match. Germline CDR1 is MGHDK and CDR2 is SYGVNS. Sequencing was performed with immunoSEQ multiplex PCR; in TCRdb, only in-frame clones are kept and a portion is missing. The sample lists approximately 120,000 clones, 88% seen once, with 4% to 4.5% in the top ten. As to this clone: Antigen unknown.

General study results and limits: Nearly half of spike-specific TCRs reportedly go after variant regions that carry no mutations. AZD1222 recipients seropositive at baseline numbered only five to seven. Spike-specific TCR breadth and depth rose after two AZD1222 doses.

The chain employs TRBV25-1 and TRBJ2-3; 11 bases agree with TRBD2. The starting material was peripheral blood, obtained on day 0 of AZD1222 vaccination. This clonotype was sampled from an adult in good health. Here the CDR3 reads CASSEAGSGRAADTQYF. The CDR3 region has the DNA TGTGCCAGCAGTGAAGCGGGTAGCGGGAGGGCTGCAGATACGCAGTATTTT. The full variable domain, rest sourced from reference TRBV25-1 and TRBJ2-3, is EADIYQTPRYLVIGTGKKITLECSQTMGHDKMYWYQQDPGMELHLIHYSYGVNSTEKGDLSSESTVSRIRTEHFPLTLESARPSHTSQYLCASSEAGSGRAADTQYFGPGTRLTVL.